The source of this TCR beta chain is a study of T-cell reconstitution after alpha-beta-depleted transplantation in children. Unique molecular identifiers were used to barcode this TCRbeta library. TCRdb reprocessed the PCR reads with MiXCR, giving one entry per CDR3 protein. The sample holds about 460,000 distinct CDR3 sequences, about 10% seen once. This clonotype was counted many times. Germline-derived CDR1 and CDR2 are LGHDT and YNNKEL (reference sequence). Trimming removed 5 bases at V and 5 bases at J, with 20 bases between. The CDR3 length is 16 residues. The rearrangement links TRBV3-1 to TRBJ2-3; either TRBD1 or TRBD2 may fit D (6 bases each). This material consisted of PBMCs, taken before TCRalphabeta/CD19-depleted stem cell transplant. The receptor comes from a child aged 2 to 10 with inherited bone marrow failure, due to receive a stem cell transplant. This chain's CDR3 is CASSSRGGVWGDTQYF. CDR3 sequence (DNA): TGTGCCAGCAGCTCCAGGGGAGGAGTCTGGGGAGATACGCAGTATTTT.